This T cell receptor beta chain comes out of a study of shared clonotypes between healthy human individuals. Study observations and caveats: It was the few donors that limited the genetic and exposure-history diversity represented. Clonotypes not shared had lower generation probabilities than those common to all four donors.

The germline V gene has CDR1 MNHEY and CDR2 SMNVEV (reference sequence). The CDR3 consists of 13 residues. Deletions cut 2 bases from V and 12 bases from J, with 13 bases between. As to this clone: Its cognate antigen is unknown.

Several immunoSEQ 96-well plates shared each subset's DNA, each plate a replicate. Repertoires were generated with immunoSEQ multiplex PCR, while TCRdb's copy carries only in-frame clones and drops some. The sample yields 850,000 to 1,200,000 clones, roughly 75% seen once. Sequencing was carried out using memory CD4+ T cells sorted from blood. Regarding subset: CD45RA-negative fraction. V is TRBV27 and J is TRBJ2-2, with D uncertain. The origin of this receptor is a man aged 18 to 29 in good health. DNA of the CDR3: TGTGCCAGCAGTTTACGTGGAAATTGGCAGCTGTTTTTT. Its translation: CASSLRGNWQLFF.